Shown below are 30 T cell receptor beta chains from a single sample sequenced in a study of Graves' ophthalmopathy and Graves' hyperthyroidism. Scientists amplified the TCR beta CDR3 regions from RNA transcripts. HTBI primers primed a first-round RT-PCR, and a second-round multiplex PCR followed. In TCRdb, the multiplex PCR reads were re-called with MiXCR into one record per CDR3 protein. The sample has about 550,000 distinct CDR3 sequences, about 40% seen once. What was sequenced was peripheral blood or thyroid tissue (not recorded which). These receptors were obtained from an adult man with Graves' hyperthyroidism.

This clonotype was seen repeatedly, ten times or more. The chain carries TRBV2 and TRBJ2-5, with D perhaps TRBD1 or TRBD2 (5 bases each). This CDR3 region has 13 residues. V was shortened by 3 bases and J by 5 bases, with 10 bases between the two germline ends. Germline V CDR1 and CDR2: SNHLY, FYNNEI. The CDR3 sequence is CASSDVGGETQYF. In DNA, the CDR3 is TGTGCCAGCAGTGATGTTGGGGGTGAGACCCAGTACTTC.

The rearrangement joins TRBV10-3 to TRBJ2-7; possible D gene TRBD1, 6 bases. This CDR3 spans 13 amino acids. V gave up 10 bases and J gave up 4 bases, with 17 bases separating them. Germline V gene sequence: CDR1 ENHRY, CDR2 SYGVKD. The CDR3: CASKDSLVYEQYF. The CDR3 DNA is TGTGCCAGCAAGGACAGCCTTGTATACGAGCAGTACTTC.

On this clonotype itself: Given a far larger clone just one base away, this is likely a sequencing read error. The V and J genes are TRBV7-9 and TRBJ1-1; D is uncertain. The CDR3 has 11 residues. Germline values: CDR1 SEHNR, CDR2 FQNEAQ (reference sequence). The CDR3 region has the DNA TGTGCCGGCAGGCGGAACACTGAAGCTTTCTTT. Its protein product is CAGRRNTEAFF. The full variable domain, in which reference TRBV7-9 and TRBJ1-1 provide the parts outside the CDR3, is DTGVSQNPRHKITKRGQNVTFRCDPISEHNRLYWYRQTLGQGPEFLTYFQNEAQLEKSRLLSDRFSAERPKGSFSTLEIQRTEQGDSAMYLCAGRRNTEAFFGQGTRLTVV.

This clonotype came up many times. The chain combines TRBV7-8 with TRBJ2-7; TRBD2 aligns across 13 bases. CDR1 is SGHVS and CDR2 is FQNEAQ in the germline V gene. The CDR3 consists of 15 residues. The V gene end was trimmed by 5 bases and the J gene end by 5 bases; junction bases not matched to a gene: 6. CDR3 in DNA: TGTGCCAGCAGCCCACGGACTAGCGGGAGCGACGAGCAGTACTTC. Amino acids: CASSPRTSGSDEQYF.

This clonotype was found many times. The CDR3: CASSLAWEKAFF. CDR3 DNA sequence: TGTGCCAGCAGCTTGGCGTGGGAAAAAGCTTTCTTT. The chain carries TRBV5-5 and TRBJ1-1; D is unclear. Germline assignment: CDR1 SGHKS and CDR2 YYEKEE (reference sequence). This CDR3 region has 12 residues. Trimming took off 0 bases at V and 9 bases at J, with 9 bases between the two ends.

In this sample, this clonotype turned up many times. The J gene is TRBJ1-5, the V gene TRBV6-1, with unresolved D. Germline loops: CDR1 MNHNS, CDR2 SASEGT. Trimming pared 0 bases from V and 4 bases from J, leaving 13 bases between. The CDR3 sequence is 16 residues long. The CDR3 DNA is TGTGCCAGCAGTGAAGCGACGGACGCCAGAAATCAGCCCCAGCATTTT. Amino acids: CASSEATDARNQPQHF.

This clonotype was picked up a small number of times. The rearrangement uses TRBV2 and TRBJ2-2; TRBD1 aligns across 8 bases. The CDR3 consists of 14 residues. CDR1 is SNHLY and CDR2 is FYNNEI in the germline V gene. The J segment lost 5 bases and the V segment lost 9 bases, leaving 8 bases of the junction unmatched. Here the CDR3 reads CASLDRGETGELFF. The DNA for the CDR3 is TGTGCCAGTCTCGACAGGGGTGAAACCGGGGAGCTGTTTTTT.

At least ten counts were recorded for this clonotype. The rearrangement links TRBV7-2 to TRBJ1-2; D gene unclear. The CDR3 consists of 13 residues. CDR1 and CDR2 from the germline V gene are SGHTA and FQGNSA. Trimming removed 4 bases from V and 8 bases from J, with 14 bases in between. CDR3 bases: TGTGCCAGCAGCTCGGGCCCTCTCCGGGGCTACACCTTC. Its protein is CASSSGPLRGYTF.

The sample holds many counts of this clonotype. The genes are TRBV20-1 and TRBJ2-7; 11 bases agree with TRBD2. Germline V gene data show CDR1 as DFQATT and CDR2 as SNEGSKA (reference sequence). The CDR3 is 15 amino acids. The J segment lost 6 bases and the V segment lost 6 bases, leaving 13 bases of the junction unmatched. CDR3 residues: CSAKTHSGRAGEQYF. The CDR3 nucleotides read TGCAGTGCCAAAACCCATAGCGGGAGGGCGGGCGAGCAGTACTTC.

At least ten counts were recorded for this clonotype. This rearrangement joins TRBV2 to TRBJ1-5, with 7 nucleotides matching TRBD1. This CDR3 has 12 amino acids. The V gene's germline CDR1 is SNHLY and CDR2 FYNNEI. V dropped 7 bases and J dropped 5; count of bases not matched to a gene: 2. For the CDR3, the DNA is TGTGCCAGCAACAGGGGAGATCAGCCCCAGCATTTT. Encoded protein: CASNRGDQPQHF.

In its sample, this clonotype was seen many times. The rearrangement joins TRBV7-8 to TRBJ2-7; D may be TRBD1 (6 bases). V was pared by 4 bases and J by 0 bases, with 10 bases between. From germline, CDR1 is SGHVS and CDR2 FQNEAQ. This CDR3 spans 14 amino acids. In DNA form, the CDR3 reads TGTGCCAGCAGCTCGGGACACCACTCCTACGAGCAGTACTTC. It yields the protein CASSSGHHSYEQYF.

This clonotype came up many times. V is TRBV12-3 or TRBV12-4 and J is TRBJ1-1; D unresolved. Trimming cost V 4 bases and J 7 bases, with 13 bases left between them. The CDR3 is 13 residues long. CDR3 protein: CASSSAGGGEAFF. The CDR3 DNA reads as TGTGCCAGCAGTTCGGCAGGAGGTGGTGAAGCTTTCTTT.

This clonotype came up a few times. The germline gene is not matched at one end of the junction; a read error may be the cause. This chain joins TRBV6-1 and TRBJ2-7, with 8 bases lining up with TRBD2. Germline CDR1 MNHNS, CDR2 SASEGT. This CDR3 contains 16 residues. Here the CDR3 DNA reads TGTGCCAGCGGTGAAAGGACGGGAGGGCCGACCTACGAGCAGTACTTC. Protein: CASGERTGGPTYEQYF.

The chain carries TRBV10-3 and TRBJ1-2; 9 bases match TRBD1. The CDR3 length is 16 residues. Per germline, CDR1 ENHRY and CDR2 SYGVKD. The J segment lost 4 bases and the V segment lost 10 bases, leaving 16 bases of the junction unmatched. CDR3 DNA sequence: TGTGCCAGCAGCACCCCCGGGACAGGGTCCTCCTATGGCTACACCTTC. It specifies CASSTPGTGSSYGYTF.

This chain links TRBV7-2 with TRBJ2-7; 10 nucleotides agree with TRBD2. CDR1 SGHTA and CDR2 FQGNSA come from the germline V gene. J gave up 5 bases and V 3 bases, and 4 bases lay outside the gene matches. The CDR3 is made up of 14 amino acids. The CDR3 sequence: CASSFELAGNEQYF. CDR3 DNA: TGTGCCAGCAGCTTTGAACTAGCGGGGAACGAGCAGTACTTC.

This clonotype was counted many times. The rearrangement links TRBV12-3 or TRBV12-4 to TRBJ1-2; D perhaps matches TRBD1 (6 bases). The V gene lost 2 bases and the J gene lost 5 bases, with 15 bases spanning the gap. The CDR3 sequence is 15 residues long. The CDR3 loop is CASSLMAGAGYGYTF. DNA of the CDR3: TGTGCCAGCAGTTTAATGGCAGGGGCGGGATATGGCTACACCTTC.

The CDR3 reads CASSLGGAMAQPQHF. DNA for the CDR3: TGTGCCAGCAGCTTAGGGGGGGCGATGGCCCAGCCCCAGCATTTT. This chain uses TRBV7-2 with TRBJ1-5; a possible D gene is TRBD1 (6 bases). CDR3 length equals 15 residues. CDR1 and CDR2 from the germline V gene are SGHTA and FQGNSA. The V end was cut by 1 base, the J end by 7 bases, with 14 bases between.

This clonotype was observed at least ten times. The V gene is TRBV7-2, the J gene TRBJ1-2; no reliable D call. Trimming left V 5 bases short and J 8 bases short, with 12 bases between. The length of the CDR3 is 12 residues. Germline CDR1 SGHTA, CDR2 FQGNSA. The CDR3 DNA sequence: TGTGCCAGCAGCCCTAGTGGGCGGGGCTACACCTTC. It translates to CASSPSGRGYTF.

In the case of this clonotype: This may come from a read error, since a much larger clone is one base off. The chain combines TRBV5-4 with TRBJ1-2; no clear D. In germline, CDR1 is SGHNT, CDR2 YYREEE (reference sequence). CDR3 length: 15 residues. CDR3 residues: CAGSLEGVANYGYTF. As DNA, the CDR3 is TGTGCCGGCAGCTTGGAGGGTGTCGCTAACTATGGCTACACCTTC. The variable domain in full, completed from reference TRBV5-4 and TRBJ1-2, reads ETGVTQSPTHLIKTRGQQVTLRCSSQSGHNTVSWYQQALGQGPQFIFQYYREEENGRGNFPPRFSGLQFPNYSSELNVNALELDDSALYLCAGSLEGVANYGYTFGSGTRLTVV.

The V call is TRBV2, the J call TRBJ1-5, with 11 bases lining up with TRBD1. In germline, CDR1 is SNHLY, CDR2 FYNNEI. The CDR3 length is 15 residues. After removal of 9 bases from V and 0 bases from J, the junction contained 4 bases not matched to a gene. The CDR3: CARGTGGNSNQPQHF. CDR3 in DNA: TGTGCCAGAGGGACAGGGGGAAATAGCAATCAGCCCCAGCATTTT.

The chain employs TRBV7-9 and TRBJ1-2; D may be TRBD1 (5 bases). Germline CDR1 SEHNR, CDR2 FQNEAQ (reference sequence). Deletions cut 6 bases from V and 5 bases from J, with 22 bases between. The CDR3 runs 16 residues. DNA for the CDR3: TGTGCCAGCAGTCTACTTCAGGGTGTGGGGCCTTATGGCTACACCTTC. Translation gives CASSLLQGVGPYGYTF.

The gene calls are TRBV25-1 and TRBJ2-5; D may correspond to TRBD1 or TRBD2 (6 bases each). V was cut by 0 bases and J by 5 bases, with 16 bases left in between. From germline, CDR1 is MGHDK and CDR2 SYGVNS. CDR3 length: 16 residues. CDR3: CASSEYIGGRWETQYF. The CDR3, as DNA: TGTGCCAGCAGTGAATATATAGGGGGGAGATGGGAGACCCAGTACTTC.

In this sample, this clonotype turned up many times. CDR3 loop: CASSPTQGGYTF. CDR3 DNA sequence: TGTGCCAGCAGCCCAACCCAGGGGGGCTACACCTTC. V usage is TRBV7-9 and J usage is TRBJ1-2; D possibly corresponds to TRBD1 (6 bases). The CDR3 loop spans 12 amino acids. The ends were cut back, 5 bases at V and 8 bases at J, with 12 bases in the middle. Per germline, CDR1 SEHNR and CDR2 FQNEAQ (reference sequence).

This clonotype occurred many times. CDR3 coding DNA: TGTGCCAGCAGTTTATTCGAGGGTACTGAAGCTTTCTTT. The encoded protein is CASSLFEGTEAFF. This chain connects TRBV12-3 or TRBV12-4 to TRBJ1-1; D is uncertain. V was cut by 2 bases and J by 5 bases, with 9 bases left in between. The CDR3 sequence is 13 residues long.

The chain links TRBV2 to TRBJ1-5; D gene uncertain. With 6 bases removed from V and 9 bases from J, the gap between germline ends came to 21 bases. Germline-derived CDR1 and CDR2 are SNHLY and FYNNEI. This CDR3 is built from 15 residues. This chain's CDR3 is CASSLNAHSGWPQHF. As DNA, the CDR3 is TGTGCCAGCAGCCTAAACGCCCACAGCGGATGGCCCCAGCATTTT.

This clonotype was counted only a few times. An end of the junction does not agree with germline; a read error may underlie this. The chain combines TRBV10-3 with TRBJ2-2, with TRBD1 matching 7 bases. The CDR3 is 16 amino acids. Germline assignment: CDR1 ENHRY and CDR2 SYGVKD. In nucleotides, the CDR3 is TGTGCCAGCAGTGAATTCGTTAGGGGGCTAGGCGGGGAGCTGTTTTTT. This codes for CASSEFVRGLGGELFF.

In this sample, this clonotype turned up many times. V and J are TRBV6-5 and TRBJ1-1; maybe TRBD1 (6 bases). Germline V CDR1 and CDR2: MNHEY, SVGAGI. The V end lost 6 bases, the J end lost 6 bases, and 20 bases lay between the germline ends. This CDR3 has 15 residues. The CDR3 here is CASSPQTGPFSEAFF. The DNA for the CDR3 is TGTGCCAGCAGCCCCCAAACAGGGCCATTTTCTGAAGCTTTCTTT.

Details on this clonotype: A much larger clone is a single base away; this may be a read error. The genes are TRBV19 and TRBJ2-7; TRBD1 might be the D (6 bases). CDR3 length: 16 residues. CDR1 is LNHDA, CDR2 SQIVND, per germline (reference sequence). The CDR3 sequence is CASIQGRDDSSYEQHF. The CDR3 DNA follows: TGTGCCAGTATACAGGGCAGGGATGATAGCTCCTACGAGCAGCACTTC.

This clonotype was counted ten times or more. V and J are TRBV2 and TRBJ1-6, with TRBD1 identical over 10 bases. The germline gives CDR1 SNHLY, CDR2 FYNNEI. CDR3 size: 17 residues. V trimming: 6 bases; J trimming: 0 bases; junction bases outside the gene matches: 5. CDR3: CASRGQGTTSYNSPLHF. In DNA, the CDR3 is TGTGCCAGCAGGGGACAGGGGACGACCTCCTATAATTCACCCCTCCACTTT.

The chain couples TRBV7-2 to TRBJ2-7; 9 nucleotides align to TRBD2. Germline V lookup: CDR1 SGHTA, CDR2 FQGNSA. With 5 bases clipped from V and 2 bases from J, the junction kept 7 bases outside the gene matches. The CDR3 covers 15 residues. The CDR3 spells CASSARASGTYEQYF. CDR3 coding DNA: TGTGCCAGCAGCGCCCGGGCTAGCGGGACCTACGAGCAGTACTTC.